These 28 T cell receptor beta chains share one sample of origin, sequenced in a study of response to subunit inactivated influenza vaccine. TCRdb recomputed calls from the RT-PCR reads with MiXCR, one row per CDR3 protein. Seen here are about 780,000 distinct CDR3 sequences, roughly 18% observed once, and the top ten hold 11%. Sequencing used PBMCs from blood, obtained around 5 days after vaccination. These receptor sequences come from a man between 45 and 60 years old who received an inactivated influenza vaccine.

This clonotype was seen a few times. The chain has TRBV15 and TRBJ2-1; no clear D gene. V lost 3 bases, J lost 8 bases, and 8 bases lay in between. The CDR3 spans 12 residues. Germline V CDR1 and CDR2: LNHNV, YYDKDF (reference sequence). CDR3 sequence (DNA): TGTGCCACCAGCAGGCTGTACGATGAGCAGTTCTTC. Amino acid sequence: CATSRLYDEQFF.

The gene calls are TRBV18 and TRBJ2-3; D unresolved. Deletions cut 3 bases from V and 4 bases from J, with 5 bases between. Germline V lookup: CDR1 KGHSH, CDR2 LQKENI. This CDR3 has 12 residues. This CDR3 reads CASSPIADTQYF. The CDR3 bases are TGTGCCAGCTCACCTATCGCAGATACGCAGTATTTT.

The table lists this clonotype with a few counts. The CDR3 reads CASTPDRGDYEQYF. The CDR3 DNA follows: TGTGCCAGCACCCCTGACAGGGGAGACTACGAGCAGTACTTC. The chain employs TRBV12-3 or TRBV12-4 and TRBJ2-7; 8 nucleotides line up with TRBD1. Germline trimming cut 7 bases from V and 3 bases from J; bases unmatched to any gene: 8. The CDR3 consists of 14 residues.

As for this clonotype: The junction departs from germline at one end; a sequencing error may be responsible. CDR3 sequence reads: CAISESPGQGYEQYF. The CDR3 DNA follows: TGTGCGATCAGTGAGTCACCGGGACAAGGATATGAGCAGTACTTC. The rearrangement links TRBV10-3 to TRBJ2-7, with D tentatively TRBD1 (6 bases). CDR1 is ENHRY, CDR2 SYGVKD, per germline. The CDR3 totals 15 residues.

This clonotype came up many times. This chain uses TRBV20-1 with TRBJ1-2, with a tentative D call TRBD1 (5 bases). The CDR3 has 13 residues. V was trimmed by 2 bases and J by 8 bases, leaving 15 bases between them. From germline, CDR1 is DFQATT and CDR2 SNEGSKA (reference sequence). In DNA, the CDR3 is TGCAGTGCTAGACCGGCCAGGGAAGGCGGCTACACCTTC. Its protein is CSARPAREGGYTF.

This clonotype was detected ten times or more. The genes are TRBV7-2 and TRBJ2-5; unclear D gene. Trimming cost V 5 bases and J 5 bases, with 12 bases left between them. The CDR3 covers 13 residues. The germline gives CDR1 SGHTA, CDR2 FQGNSA. The CDR3 DNA reads TGTGCCAGCAGCCGTGGTGGACGGGAGACCCAGTACTTC. This codes for CASSRGGRETQYF.

The chain uses TRBV20-1 and TRBJ1-2; 7 bases are shared with TRBD1. CDR1 and CDR2 from the germline V gene are DFQATT and SNEGSKA (reference sequence). V trimming: 6 bases; J trimming: 3 bases; junction bases outside the gene matches: 4. The CDR3 runs 12 residues. In DNA form, the CDR3 reads TGCAGTGCCGCCGGGACAGACTATGGCTACACCTTC. Amino acids: CSAAGTDYGYTF.

This clonotype was detected many times. This chain uses TRBV7-2 with TRBJ2-1, with TRBD1 as a possible D gene (6 bases). Germline V gives CDR1 SGHTA, CDR2 FQGNSA. The V gene lost 6 bases and the J gene lost 10 bases, with 10 bases spanning the gap. There are 11 residues in the CDR3. The CDR3 is CASSPGTEQFF. The CDR3 coding sequence is TGTGCCAGCAGTCCCGGGACAGAGCAGTTCTTC.

This clonotype has only a few counts. The V and J genes are TRBV12-3 or TRBV12-4 and TRBJ1-2; D gene uncertain. The CDR3 is made up of 13 amino acids. V was clipped by 1 base and J by 5 bases, with 8 bases between them. CDR3 sequence: CASSLGLLYGYTF. The DNA of the CDR3 is TGTGCCAGCAGTTTAGGACTTCTGTATGGCTACACCTTC.

The chain links TRBV27 to TRBJ1-6; tentative D call: TRBD1 (6 bases). The CDR3 length is 16 residues. Germline V gene sequence: CDR1 MNHEY, CDR2 SMNVEV (reference sequence). Trimming removed 6 bases from V and 2 bases from J, with 14 bases in between. CDR3 DNA: TGTGCCAGCAGGACGAACAGGGTGGCCTATAATTCACCCCTCCACTTT. Translation: CASRTNRVAYNSPLHF.

This clonotype showed up just a few times. The gene calls are TRBV6-2 or TRBV6-3 and TRBJ2-6, with a tentative D call TRBD1 (5 bases). This CDR3 has 17 amino acids. The germline V gene has CDR1 MNHEY and CDR2 SVGEGT. V lost 2 bases and J lost 0, with 11 bases in between. The CDR3 here is CASSYATVISGANVLTF. The CDR3 bases are TGTGCCAGCAGTTACGCGACAGTAATCTCTGGGGCCAACGTCCTGACTTTC.

The sample holds a few counts of this clonotype. This chain joins TRBV6-5 and TRBJ2-7; D not certain. V dropped 0 bases and J dropped 7 bases, with 10 bases sitting between them. The CDR3 spans 13 residues. Germline loops: CDR1 MNHEY, CDR2 SVGAGI. For the CDR3, the DNA is TGTGCCAGCAGTTACTCGGCGTACAGAGAGCAGTACTTC. This encodes CASSYSAYREQYF.

In this sample, this clonotype turned up a few times. This sequence joins TRBV6-2 or TRBV6-3 and TRBJ2-1; maybe TRBD1 (6 bases). Germline V lookup: CDR1 MNHEY, CDR2 SVGEGT. The CDR3 loop spans 16 amino acids. V gave up 5 bases and J gave up 1 base, with 15 bases separating them. The CDR3 is CASSDPYRASYNEQFF. CDR3 coding DNA: TGTGCCAGCAGTGACCCGTACAGGGCATCCTACAATGAGCAGTTCTTC.

V usage is TRBV7-2 and J usage is TRBJ2-7; maybe TRBD1 (5 bases). CDR3 length: 12 residues. Germline V lookup: CDR1 SGHTA, CDR2 FQGNSA. V lost 5 bases and J 8 bases, leaving 13 bases between the germline ends. The CDR3 loop reads CASSVPQGQQYF. CDR3 nucleotide sequence: TGTGCCAGCAGCGTGCCGCAGGGTCAGCAGTACTTC. The whole variable domain, filled in from reference TRBV7-2 and TRBJ2-7, reads GAGVSQSPSNKVTEKGKDVELRCDPISGHTALYWYRQSLGQGLEFLIYFQGNSAPDKSGLPSDRFSAERTGGSVSTLTIQRTQQEDSAVYLCASSVPQGQQYFGPGTRLTVT.

This clonotype was observed a few times. The chain joins TRBV7-8 to TRBJ2-3; D gene unclear. Per the germline V gene, CDR1 is SGHVS and CDR2 is FQNEAQ. This CDR3 contains 13 residues. V gave up 2 bases and J gave up 6 bases, with 9 bases separating them. The CDR3 sequence: CASSLTTGDTQYF. For the CDR3, the DNA is TGTGCCAGCAGCTTAACTACTGGGGATACGCAGTATTTT.

The J gene is TRBJ1-5, the V gene TRBV20-1; tentative D call: TRBD1 (6 bases). Germline CDR1 is DFQATT and CDR2 is SNEGSKA (reference sequence). V shed 6 bases and J shed 5 bases, with 14 bases lying between them. The length of the CDR3 is 13 residues. As DNA, the CDR3 is TGCAGTGCCGGGGGCAGACCCGATCAGCCCCAGCATTTT. Its translation: CSAGGRPDQPQHF.

This rearrangement joins TRBV20-1 to TRBJ2-1; TRBD2 aligns across 11 bases. Trimming took 0 bases from V and 9 from J; bases not matched to a gene: 13. The length of the CDR3 is 17 residues. Germline assignment: CDR1 DFQATT and CDR2 SNEGSKA (reference sequence). The CDR3 DNA reads as TGCAGTGCTAGAGATGAAGAACTAGCGGGAGTAAAAAGTGAGCAGTTCTTC. This codes for CSARDEELAGVKSEQFF.

This clonotype was counted between two and nine times. The chain has TRBV20-1 and TRBJ2-1; TRBD2 agrees at 13 bases. CDR1 and CDR2 (germline): DFQATT, SNEGSKA (reference sequence). This CDR3 region has 16 residues. With 5 bases clipped from V and 0 bases from J, the junction kept 4 bases outside the gene matches. CDR3 sequence reads: CSAARLAGGSYNEQFF. The CDR3 DNA reads TGCAGTGCTGCCCGACTAGCGGGAGGCTCCTACAATGAGCAGTTCTTC.

This clonotype has a handful of counts. V usage is TRBV28 and J usage is TRBJ2-7, with D maybe TRBD1 (5 bases). The germline gives CDR1 MDHEN, CDR2 SYDVKM. With 3 bases removed from V and 6 bases from J, the gap between germline ends came to 15 bases. The CDR3 sequence is 14 residues long. The CDR3 spells CASSFGQPRTEQYF. The CDR3 coding sequence is TGTGCCAGCAGTTTTGGACAACCTCGAACCGAGCAGTACTTC.

The rearrangement joins TRBV20-1 to TRBJ1-2; TRBD1 might be the D (6 bases). This CDR3 is 13 amino acids long. Germline CDR1 is DFQATT and CDR2 is SNEGSKA (reference sequence). V lost 5 bases, J lost 4 bases, and 14 bases lay in between. The CDR3 region is CSADTGSGYGYTF. The CDR3 region has the DNA TGCAGTGCTGATACAGGGTCAGGCTATGGCTACACCTTC.

This clonotype has only a few counts. V usage is TRBV7-2 and J usage is TRBJ2-2; no clear D gene. Germline V gives CDR1 SGHTA, CDR2 FQGNSA. With 1 base removed from V and 4 bases from J, the gap between germline ends came to 10 bases. The CDR3 consists of 15 residues. CDR3 residues: CASSLEDRPTGELFF. The CDR3 DNA sequence: TGTGCCAGCAGCTTAGAGGATAGACCCACCGGGGAGCTGTTTTTT.

This clonotype was recorded a few times. The chain combines TRBV4-3 with TRBJ1-6; TRBD1 matches 8 bases. After removal of 0 bases from V and 7 bases from J, the junction contained 11 bases not matched to a gene. This CDR3 comprises 18 residues. Germline V gives CDR1 LGHNA, CDR2 YSLEER. The CDR3 protein is CASSQDLFLDRVNSPLHF. In DNA form, the CDR3 reads TGCGCCAGCAGCCAAGATCTCTTCCTGGACAGGGTAAATTCACCCCTCCACTTT.

The V gene is TRBV7-6, the J gene TRBJ2-7; tentatively, D is TRBD2 (6 bases). The CDR3 extends over 16 amino acids. Between the trimmed V and J ends, which lost 5 bases and 0 bases, there was a span of 17 bases. Germline assignment: CDR1 SGHVS and CDR2 FNYEAQ. Here the CDR3 reads CASSQRERAHSYEQYF. The CDR3 DNA reads TGTGCCAGCAGCCAACGAGAGCGGGCCCACTCCTACGAGCAGTACTTC.

The J gene is TRBJ1-1, the V gene TRBV5-1, with a weak D call TRBD1 (6 bases). Trimming took off 0 bases at V and 1 base at J, with 10 bases between the two ends. The CDR3 has 15 residues. Germline V gene data show CDR1 as SGHRS and CDR2 as YFSETQ. CDR3 bases: TGCGCCAGCAGCTTGGTGACAGGACAGAACACTGAAGCTTTCTTT. Translated, it gives CASSLVTGQNTEAFF.

This clonotype occurred a few times. This chain joins TRBV28 and TRBJ2-1; a possible D gene is TRBD1 (6 bases). The CDR3 consists of 14 residues. Trimming left V 3 bases short and J 8 bases short, with 14 bases between. The germline V gene has CDR1 MDHEN and CDR2 SYDVKM. CDR3 nucleotide sequence: TGTGCCAGCAGTTTGATACAGGGTACATATGAGCAGTTCTTC. Its translation: CASSLIQGTYEQFF.

This clonotype was seen more than once but under ten times. The chain uses TRBV10-3 and TRBJ1-1; D possibly corresponds to TRBD1 (5 bases). Germline assignment: CDR1 ENHRY and CDR2 SYGVKD. The CDR3 is 13 residues long. The germline V and J ends were trimmed by 7 bases and 0 bases, with 9 bases remaining between them. The CDR3 coding sequence is TGTGCCATCAAGGTAGGGGTGAACACTGAAGCTTTCTTT. This translates into CAIKVGVNTEAFF.

This clonotype was observed a few times. V and J are TRBV9 and TRBJ2-1; D is perhaps TRBD2 (6 bases). Germline V gene sequence: CDR1 SGDLS, CDR2 YYNGEE. V lost 3 bases and J lost 0, with 13 bases in between. CDR3 length: 16 amino acids. In DNA, the CDR3 is TGTGCCAGCAGCGGGACTATCGTGAGCTCCTACAATGAGCAGTTCTTC. Amino acids: CASSGTIVSSYNEQFF.

This clonotype was counted between two and nine times. The chain employs TRBV7-9 and TRBJ2-3; TRBD2 is a possible D gene (5 bases). Germline CDR1 is SEHNR and CDR2 is FQNEAQ (reference sequence). The germline V and J ends were trimmed by 5 bases and 0 bases, with 12 bases remaining between them. The CDR3 runs to 15 residues. The CDR3 DNA reads TGTGCCAGCAGCCCCGGAGGCACTAGCACAGATACGCAGTATTTT. It yields the protein CASSPGGTSTDTQYF.